Each of the 9 T cell receptor beta chains below was sequenced from the same sample in a study of blood T cell repertoires in COVID-19. Method: immunoSEQ multiplex PCR; TCRdb's copy keeps in-frame clones and lacks some. The data show about 230,000 clones, over 70% seen once. The sequenced sample was PBMCs or T cells enriched from blood (not recorded which). The receptor set was obtained from a woman in her twenties or thirties who had been exposed to COVID-19.

The V call is TRBV2, the J call TRBJ1-2, with TRBD1 matching 9 bases. CDR3 length: 14 residues. After removal of 7 bases from V and 6 bases from J, the junction contained 9 bases not matched to a gene. The germline V gene encodes CDR1 SNHLY and CDR2 FYNNEI. The chain's CDR3 is CASKRGQGTDGYTF. DNA for the CDR3: TGTGCCAGCAAGCGGGGACAGGGAACGGATGGCTACACCTTC.

The chain is built from TRBV5-1 and TRBJ1-3, with 11 positions matching TRBD1. Looked up from germline, CDR1 is SGHRS and CDR2 is YFSETQ. This CDR3 region has 19 residues. Trimming removed 4 bases from V and 2 bases from J; junction bases left unmatched: 14. This CDR3 reads CASSRSGSGQGAAGNTIYF. The DNA for the CDR3 is TGCGCCAGCAGCCGTTCGGGGTCTGGACAGGGGGCTGCTGGAAACACCATATATTTT. Drawing the rest from reference TRBV5-1 and TRBJ1-3, the complete variable domain is KAGVTQTPRYLIKTRGQQVTLSCSPISGHRSVSWYQQTPGQGLQFLFEYFSETQRNKGNFPGRFSGRQFSNSRSEMNVSTLELGDSALYLCASSRSGSGQGAAGNTIYFGEGSWLTVV.

This chain connects TRBV12-5 to TRBJ1-2, with D perhaps TRBD1 (6 bases). V lost 5 bases and J 5 bases, leaving 15 bases between the germline ends. CDR3 length: 14 amino acids. In germline, CDR1 is LGHNT, CDR2 FRNRAP. CDR3 nucleotide sequence: TGTGCTAGTGGTCCCCCCACAGGGCTTTATGGCTACACCTTC. It specifies CASGPPTGLYGYTF.

The chain couples TRBV18 to TRBJ2-2, with 7 positions matching TRBD1. V shed 2 bases, J shed 1 base, and the junction held 4 bases outside the gene matches. This CDR3 is built from 16 residues. Germline V CDR1 and CDR2: KGHSH, LQKENI. The CDR3 DNA reads TGTGCCAGCTCACCATGGCAGGGGGAGAACACCGGGGAGCTGTTTTTT. Translation: CASSPWQGENTGELFF.

The V gene is TRBV10-3, the J gene TRBJ2-7; possible D gene TRBD2, 7 bases. The CDR3 loop spans 14 amino acids. The V end lost 6 bases, the J end lost 1 base, and 13 bases lay between the germline ends. Per germline, CDR1 ENHRY and CDR2 SYGVKD. CDR3 sequence: CAIRRGGGSYEQYF. CDR3 nucleotide sequence: TGTGCCATCAGAAGGGGGGGCGGATCCTACGAGCAGTACTTC.

The chain joins TRBV10-3 to TRBJ1-1; possible D gene TRBD1, 5 bases. In germline, CDR1 is ENHRY, CDR2 SYGVKD. The CDR3 spans 15 residues. Trimming removed 3 bases from V and 3 bases from J, with 14 bases in between. The CDR3 DNA is TGTGCCATCAGTGACACATCGACAGATTACACTGAAGCTTTCTTT. Protein: CAISDTSTDYTEAFF.

This chain connects TRBV30 to TRBJ1-5, with TRBD1 as a possible D gene (5 bases). V gave up 2 bases and J gave up 1 base, with 12 bases separating them. Germline V CDR1 and CDR2: GTSNPN, SVGIG (reference sequence). This CDR3 has 15 amino acids. CDR3 bases: TGTGCCTGGAGTACTAATAGACAGAGCAATCAGCCCCAGCATTTT. Amino acid sequence: CAWSTNRQSNQPQHF. Looking up the rest from reference TRBV30 and TRBJ1-5 gives the full variable domain: SQTIHQWPATLVQPVGSPLSLECTVEGTSNPNLYWYRQAAGRGLQLLFYSVGIGQISSEVPQNLSASRPQDRQFILSSKKLLLSDSGFYLCAWSTNRQSNQPQHFGDGTRLSIL.

In its sample, this clone was seen a few times. Other nucleotide sequences from this sample produce the same CDR3. The V and J genes are TRBV18 and TRBJ2-7; no clear D gene. V was pared by 5 bases and J by 4 bases, with 6 bases between. The germline V gene has CDR1 KGHSH and CDR2 LQKENI. The CDR3 loop spans 11 amino acids. CDR3 bases: TGTGCCAGCTCAGTAACTTACGAGCAGTACTTC. Its translation: CASSVTYEQYF.

J is TRBJ2-7 and V is TRBV11-3; D call uncertain. Germline CDR1 and CDR2: SGHNT and YENEEA. With 3 bases removed from V and 5 bases from J, the gap between germline ends came to 14 bases. This CDR3 has 14 residues. The CDR3 is CASSLRWVYDEQYF. CDR3 DNA: TGTGCCAGCAGCTTGAGGTGGGTGTATGACGAGCAGTACTTC.